Below are 2 T cell receptor beta chains sequenced from a single sample in a study of cytomegalovirus exposure and HLA in healthy donors. 60 Vbeta and 13 Jbeta primers were used in PCR. TCRdb's table, derived via immunoSEQ multiplex PCR, lists solely in-frame clones and lacks some. The repertoire holds about 130,000 clones, with over 15% as singletons. Input material: PBMCs. Source of these receptors: a female donor in good health and CMV-seropositive.

The chain employs TRBV6-5 and TRBJ1-4; D not certain. From germline, CDR1 is MNHEY and CDR2 SVGAGI. Trimming removed 4 bases at V and 7 bases at J, with 19 bases between. The CDR3 spans 16 residues. CDR3 region: CASSSLTRGGREKLFF. The CDR3 bases are TGTGCCAGCAGTTCATTAACGCGGGGAGGGCGTGAAAAACTGTTTTTT.

This chain connects TRBV27 to TRBJ2-7, with D perhaps TRBD1 (6 bases). V shed 2 bases and J shed 2 bases, with 10 bases lying between them. This CDR3 is built from 14 residues. Germline CDR1 MNHEY, CDR2 SMNVEV (reference sequence). The chain's CDR3 is CASSLVRGAYEQYF. The DNA for the CDR3 is TGTGCCAGCAGTTTAGTCAGGGGAGCCTACGAGCAGTACTTC.